This T cell receptor (beta chain) was sequenced during a study of CD8 T cells in ankylosing spondylitis. General observations from the study: As reported, disease-linked clones showed significant enrichment in matched ankylosing spondylitis synovial fluid. Reactive arthritis synovial fluid and blood were previously reported to contain some motif variants. In ankylosing spondylitis blood, a motif of several highly homologous TCR beta variants appeared characteristic.

Quantitative 5'-RACE was performed with molecular barcodes, and it yielded the TCR beta libraries. TCRdb itself ran the 5' RACE reads through MiXCR, one entry per CDR3 protein. In the table there are nearly 250,000 distinct CDR3 sequences, 30% to 40% of which are singletons. As regards this clonotype: Its target is not known.

Deletions cut 4 bases from V and 1 base from J, with 9 bases between. CDR3 length equals 14 residues. This TCR derives from a male donor with ankylosing spondylitis or in good health (not recorded which). The sample was blood, either unsorted or a sorted T cell fraction (not recorded which). This chain connects TRBV12-3 or TRBV12-4 to TRBJ2-3; D gene unclear. This chain's CDR3 is CASSSGPGTDTQYF. The CDR3 nucleotides read TGTGCCAGCAGTTCGGGTCCAGGCACAGATACGCAGTATTTT.